Reported below is one T cell receptor (beta chain). The antigen remains unidentified. This specimen belongs to a study of cytomegalovirus exposure and HLA in healthy donors. The CDR3 is 16 residues long. V lost 5 bases, J lost 8 bases, and 13 bases stayed unmatched. Germline CDR1 is SEHNR and CDR2 is FQNEAQ (reference sequence). Study-wide results and limits: TCR beta chain V- and J-gene trimming was linked, in a later analysis, to a missense variant in DCLRE1C.

PCR primers comprised 60 Vbeta and 13 Jbeta primers. Sequencing was performed with immunoSEQ multiplex PCR; in TCRdb, only in-frame clones are kept and a portion is missing. The table has approximately 140,000 clones, approximately 80% seen once. This rearrangement joins TRBV7-9 to TRBJ1-4, with TRBD1 identical over 8 bases. This sequence was found in a woman in her sixties or seventies in good health and CMV-seronegative. The sample consisted of PBMCs. In nucleotides, the CDR3 is TGTGCCAGCAGCCCGTACACAGGGGGGCGTCGGGAAAAACTGTTTTTT. Encoded protein: CASSPYTGGRREKLFF.